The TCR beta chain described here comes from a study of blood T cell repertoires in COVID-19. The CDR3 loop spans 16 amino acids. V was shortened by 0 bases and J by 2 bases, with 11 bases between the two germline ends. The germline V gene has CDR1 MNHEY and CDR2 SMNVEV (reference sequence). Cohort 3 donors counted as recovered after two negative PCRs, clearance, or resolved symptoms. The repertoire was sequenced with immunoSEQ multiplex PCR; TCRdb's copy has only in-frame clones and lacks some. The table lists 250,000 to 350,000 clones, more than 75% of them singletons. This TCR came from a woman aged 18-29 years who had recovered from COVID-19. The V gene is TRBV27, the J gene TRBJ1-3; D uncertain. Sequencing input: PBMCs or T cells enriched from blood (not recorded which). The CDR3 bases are TGTGCCAGCAGTTTATCCCTCGGGGAAGCTGGAAACACCATATATTTT. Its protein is CASSLSLGEAGNTIYF.